A single sample gave rise to the 32 T cell receptor beta chains below, sequenced in a study of blood T cell repertoires in COVID-19. Sequenced by immunoSEQ multiplex PCR; TCRdb stores in-frame clones only, minus some. The table shows approximately 190,000 clones, with roughly 80% occurring only once. The sample comprised peripheral blood. All receptors derive from a man in his fifties or sixties with active or convalescent COVID-19.

The V call is TRBV4-3, the J call TRBJ2-7, with TRBD2 matching 8 bases. The CDR3 is made up of 17 amino acids. Germline trimming cut 1 base from V and 0 bases from J; bases unmatched to any gene: 8. Germline V lookup: CDR1 LGHNA, CDR2 YSLEER. CDR3 amino acids: CASSQGVAGSSSYEQYF. The CDR3 DNA is TGCGCCAGCAGCCAAGGGGTAGCGGGAAGTAGCTCCTACGAGCAGTACTTC.

The CDR3 coding sequence is TGTGCCAGCAGGCCACAGGGGGCCGGCAATCAGCCCCAGCATTTT. This translates into CASRPQGAGNQPQHF. The chain has TRBV28 and TRBJ1-5; 9 positions match TRBD1. There are 15 residues in the CDR3. The V and J ends lost 6 bases and 2 bases, in that order; junction bases with no gene match: 5. Germline CDR1 reads MDHEN; CDR2 reads SYDVKM.

This chain links TRBV18 with TRBJ2-2; TRBD2 aligns across 11 bases. Germline-derived CDR1 and CDR2 are KGHSH and LQKENI. The J segment lost 5 bases and the V segment lost 3 bases, leaving 11 bases of the junction unmatched. This CDR3 region has 18 residues. Here the CDR3 reads CASSPGATTSGRTGELFF. The DNA for the CDR3 is TGTGCCAGCTCACCGGGGGCCACTACTAGCGGGAGAACCGGGGAGCTGTTTTTT.

V is TRBV4-3 and J is TRBJ2-3; perhaps TRBD1 as D (5 bases). CDR1 is LGHNA and CDR2 is YSLEER in the germline V gene. With 0 bases removed from V and 4 bases from J, the gap between germline ends came to 26 bases. This CDR3 is built from 20 residues. CDR3 sequence reads: CASSQEVGLPGMVGPDTQYF. The CDR3, as DNA: TGCGCCAGCAGCCAAGAAGTGGGGCTGCCAGGGATGGTCGGGCCAGATACGCAGTATTTT.

CDR3 nucleotide sequence: TGTGCCAGCAGTGAGTTAGGGGGTCAAGAGACCCAGTACTTC. Protein product: CASSELGGQETQYF. V is TRBV2 and J is TRBJ2-5, with a weak D call TRBD1 (6 bases). V was pared by 3 bases and J by 2 bases, with 10 bases between. The germline V gene has CDR1 SNHLY and CDR2 FYNNEI. This CDR3 contains 14 residues.

This clone was picked up one time. The chain is built from TRBV5-1 and TRBJ2-3; no firm D call. Germline V gene data show CDR1 as SGHRS and CDR2 as YFSETQ. Between the trimmed V and J ends, which lost 4 bases and 2 bases, there was a span of 11 bases. The CDR3 runs to 14 residues. The CDR3 here is CASSLRLLTDTQYF. CDR3 nucleotides: TGCGCCAGCAGCCTCAGGTTACTCACAGATACGCAGTATTTT.

This clone was detected only once. The chain employs TRBV19 and TRBJ2-7; TRBD1 matches at 11 bases. The CDR3 sequence is 13 residues long. Germline CDR1 and CDR2: LNHDA and SQIVND (reference sequence). V lost 8 bases to trimming and J lost 4 bases; unmatched junction nucleotides: 4. The CDR3 is CASRTGGDYEQYF. In DNA form, the CDR3 reads TGTGCCAGTCGGACAGGGGGCGATTACGAGCAGTACTTC.

This chain links TRBV6-5 with TRBJ2-1; D is perhaps TRBD1 (6 bases). CDR1 is MNHEY and CDR2 is SVGAGI in the germline V gene. V was cut by 5 bases and J by 3 bases, with 11 bases left in between. There are 14 residues in the CDR3. The CDR3 spells CASSISDSYNEQFF. CDR3 DNA sequence: TGTGCCAGCAGTATCTCGGACAGCTACAATGAGCAGTTCTTC.

This clone was recorded a few times. This chain joins TRBV11-2 and TRBJ1-1, with unresolved D. The CDR3 consists of 14 residues. The V and J ends lost 0 bases and 1 base respectively, with 6 bases between them. Germline CDR1 is SGHAT and CDR2 is FQNNGV. The CDR3 DNA reads as TGTGCCAGCAGCTTAGATGGAGGGAACACTGAAGCTTTCTTT. Encoded protein: CASSLDGGNTEAFF.

This chain links TRBV19 with TRBJ1-1; TRBD1 aligns across 7 bases. In germline, CDR1 is LNHDA, CDR2 SQIVND (reference sequence). V was clipped by 3 bases and J by 6 bases; unmatched bases: 10. CDR3 length equals 15 residues. This CDR3 is CASSMGSWGQSEAFF. DNA of the CDR3: TGTGCCAGTAGTATGGGAAGTTGGGGACAGTCTGAAGCTTTCTTT.

The chain couples TRBV6-2 or TRBV6-3 to TRBJ1-4; 7 bases match TRBD1. Germline CDR1 and CDR2: MNHEY and SVGEGT. This CDR3 spans 16 amino acids. V shed 2 bases, J shed 4 bases, and the junction held 7 bases outside the gene matches. This CDR3 is CASSYDRERGNEKLFF. CDR3 DNA: TGTGCCAGCAGTTACGACAGGGAACGCGGTAATGAAAAACTGTTTTTT.

J is TRBJ2-1 and V is TRBV28, with 7 nucleotides matching TRBD2. J gave up 3 bases and V 5 bases, and 4 bases lay outside the gene matches. CDR1 is MDHEN, CDR2 SYDVKM, per germline. CDR3 length equals 14 residues. The CDR3 spells CASSREVGYNEQFF. CDR3 nucleotides: TGTGCCAGCAGTCGGGAGGTGGGCTACAATGAGCAGTTCTTC.

The chain combines TRBV4-2 with TRBJ2-7, with a possible D match to TRBD2 (6 bases). The CDR3 sequence is 15 residues long. Germline V gives CDR1 LGHNA, CDR2 YNFKEQ. With 0 bases removed from V and 0 bases from J, the gap between germline ends came to 9 bases. CDR3 nucleotides: TGTGCCAGCAGCCAAGATTTAGCGGTCTCCTACGAGCAGTACTTC. It yields the protein CASSQDLAVSYEQYF.

The chain carries TRBV18 and TRBJ2-5; TRBD2 matches at 15 bases. There are 15 residues in the CDR3. Per germline, CDR1 KGHSH and CDR2 LQKENI. Trimming took 2 bases from V and 5 from J; bases not matched to a gene: 0. As DNA, the CDR3 is TGTGCCAGCTCACCAGGGACTAGCGGGAGGGAGACCCAGTACTTC. Amino acids: CASSPGTSGRETQYF.

This clone was detected a few times. The rearrangement links TRBV2 to TRBJ2-7; possibly TRBD1 for D (5 bases). V was clipped by 9 bases and J by 0 bases, with 9 bases between them. The CDR3 contains 12 residues. Germline V gene sequence: CDR1 SNHLY, CDR2 FYNNEI. The CDR3 nucleotides read TGTGCCAGAGGGGCGGACTCCTACGAGCAGTACTTC. Protein: CARGADSYEQYF.

The chain has TRBV4-3 and TRBJ2-1; 7 bases are shared with TRBD2. This CDR3 has 15 amino acids. Germline V gene data show CDR1 as LGHNA and CDR2 as YSLEER. The ends lost 5 bases at V and 0 bases at J; junction bases unmatched: 4. CDR3 nucleotides: TGCGCCAGCAGCTCCGGGACTACCTCCTACAATGAGCAGTTCTTC. This gives the protein CASSSGTTSYNEQFF.

This clone showed up just once. The chain carries TRBV19 and TRBJ1-5, with TRBD1 matching 9 bases. Losses at the gene ends were 5 bases for V and 2 bases for J; bases not matched to a gene: 13. CDR3 length: 18 residues. CDR1 is LNHDA and CDR2 is SQIVND in the germline V gene (reference sequence). The CDR3 sequence is CASSHGRDRVGGNQPQHF. The CDR3 region has the DNA TGTGCCAGTAGTCATGGCCGGGACAGGGTGGGTGGCAATCAGCCCCAGCATTTT.

The chain employs TRBV18 and TRBJ2-3; TRBD2 might be the D (5 bases). Between the trimmed V and J ends, which lost 3 bases and 2 bases, there was a span of 6 bases. This CDR3 has 13 residues. Germline CDR1 is KGHSH and CDR2 is LQKENI. CDR3: CASSPDFTDTQYF. DNA for the CDR3: TGTGCCAGCTCACCGGACTTCACAGATACGCAGTATTTT.

The chain joins TRBV7-3 to TRBJ2-3, with 10 bases lining up with TRBD2. Germline loops: CDR1 SGHTA, CDR2 FQGTGA. V lost 4 bases, J lost 8 bases, and 3 bases stayed unmatched. The CDR3 consists of 13 residues. CDR3 loop: CASSSQREGTQYF. The CDR3 coding sequence is TGTGCCAGCAGCTCCCAGCGGGAGGGTACGCAGTATTTT.

The chain joins TRBV24-1 to TRBJ2-5; tentatively, D is TRBD2 (5 bases). Trimming removed 2 bases from V and 4 bases from J, with 10 bases in between. Germline CDR1 is KGHDR and CDR2 is SFDVKD. The CDR3 loop spans 14 amino acids. The CDR3 spells CATSDSLAGETQYF. The CDR3, as DNA: TGTGCCACCAGTGATTCTCTGGCGGGAGAGACCCAGTACTTC.

The chain is built from TRBV6-2 or TRBV6-3 and TRBJ2-1; perhaps TRBD2 as D (7 bases). This CDR3 is built from 14 residues. Deletions cut 6 bases from V and 8 bases from J, with 17 bases between. From germline, CDR1 is MNHEY and CDR2 SVGEGT. The CDR3 loop is CASSPGGGVDEQFF. The CDR3, as DNA: TGTGCCAGCAGCCCGGGCGGGGGCGTGGATGAGCAGTTCTTC.

This clone has just one count. The V call is TRBV7-8, the J call TRBJ2-2; 8 nucleotides line up with TRBD2. From germline, CDR1 is SGHVS and CDR2 FQNEAQ. The CDR3 is 16 amino acids. V gave up 0 bases and J gave up 6 bases; unmatched junction bases: 6. The CDR3 loop is CASSLAAGTRPGELFF. The CDR3 nucleotides read TGTGCCAGCAGCTTAGCGGCCGGGACTAGACCCGGGGAGCTGTTTTTT.

The gene calls are TRBV12-3 or TRBV12-4 and TRBJ2-1, with TRBD2 as a possible D gene (5 bases). This CDR3 spans 13 amino acids. V was shortened by 3 bases and J by 14 bases, with 17 bases between the two germline ends. The CDR3 bases are TGTGCCAGCAGTTTGAAGGCTAGCTCCATAGAGTTCTTC. Its protein is CASSLKASSIEFF.

This rearrangement joins TRBV27 to TRBJ2-7; D unresolved. The CDR3 runs 14 residues. Trimming stripped 2 bases from V and 7 bases from J, with 15 bases between. Germline loops: CDR1 MNHEY, CDR2 SMNVEV (reference sequence). CDR3 nucleotides: TGTGCCAGCAGTTTACAGGCCAAGGAAATGGAGCAGTACTTC. It specifies CASSLQAKEMEQYF.

The chain joins TRBV6-2 or TRBV6-3 to TRBJ1-2; 7 bases fit TRBD1. Germline CDR1 MNHEY, CDR2 SVGEGT. CDR3 length: 14 residues. V lost 6 bases, J lost 5 bases, and 9 bases stayed unmatched. The CDR3 protein is CASSPPTGMYGYTF. In DNA, the CDR3 is TGTGCCAGCAGCCCGCCGACAGGGATGTATGGCTACACCTTC.

The chain has TRBV7-3 and TRBJ2-7; D is perhaps TRBD2 (5 bases). V lost 3 bases, J lost 3 bases, and 15 bases lay in between. The germline V gene has CDR1 SGHTA and CDR2 FQGTGA. The CDR3 sequence is 15 residues long. CDR3 nucleotide sequence: TGTGCCAGCAGCTTGCACCGGGAAACGAACTACGAGCAGTACTTC. Translated, it gives CASSLHRETNYEQYF. Together with reference TRBV7-3 and TRBJ2-7, the CDR3 gives the full variable domain: GAGVSQTPSNKVTEKGKYVELRCDPISGHTALYWYRQSLGQGPEFLIYFQGTGAADDSGLPNDRFFAVRPEGSVSTLKIQRTERGDSAVYLCASSLHRETNYEQYFGPGTRLTVT.

This sequence joins TRBV27 and TRBJ2-1, with TRBD1 matching over 8 bases. Trimming at V came to 2 bases and at J to 8 bases, leaving 5 bases not matched to a gene. The CDR3 has 14 residues. From germline, CDR1 is MNHEY and CDR2 SMNVEV (reference sequence). In DNA form, the CDR3 reads TGTGCCAGCAGTTTAACCAGGGGGCGGGATGAGCAGTTCTTC. This gives the protein CASSLTRGRDEQFF.

V usage is TRBV28 and J usage is TRBJ1-5, with D possibly being TRBD1 (5 bases). V was cut by 6 bases and J by 5 bases, with 8 bases left in between. The CDR3 contains 12 residues. Germline CDR1 is MDHEN and CDR2 is SYDVKM. The CDR3, as DNA: TGTGCCAGCAGGGGAGGGGATCAGCCCCAGCATTTT. Translated: CASRGGDQPQHF.

The chain is built from TRBV7-9 and TRBJ2-3; D might be TRBD2 (5 bases). In germline, CDR1 is SEHNR, CDR2 FQNEAQ (reference sequence). V was clipped by 5 bases and J by 8 bases, with 17 bases between them. CDR3 size: 14 residues. The chain's CDR3 is CASSQVPHRGTQYF. CDR3 DNA: TGTGCCAGCAGCCAAGTCCCCCACCGGGGTACGCAGTATTTT.

Only a few counts were recorded for this clone. The gene calls are TRBV27 and TRBJ1-5; the D gene is possibly TRBD1 (6 bases). Germline V lookup: CDR1 MNHEY, CDR2 SMNVEV (reference sequence). Trimming pared 2 bases from V and 0 bases from J, leaving 8 bases between. The length of the CDR3 is 15 residues. This CDR3 reads CASSLRQDSNQPQHF. DNA for the CDR3: TGTGCCAGCAGTTTACGACAGGATAGCAATCAGCCCCAGCATTTT.

V gene TRBV6-5 combines with J gene TRBJ1-6; D is unresolved. CDR3 length equals 13 residues. Germline V gene sequence: CDR1 MNHEY, CDR2 SVGAGI. V lost 7 bases and J lost 4, with 8 bases in between. DNA of the CDR3: TGTGCCAGCACCGGAGGGTATAATTCACCCCTCCACTTT. Amino acid sequence: CASTGGYNSPLHF.

The rearrangement joins TRBV28 to TRBJ1-6; possibly TRBD1 for D (6 bases). This CDR3 region has 15 residues. Germline V gene sequence: CDR1 MDHEN, CDR2 SYDVKM. Trimming removed 8 bases from V and 7 bases from J, with 18 bases in between. The CDR3 region has the DNA TGTGCCAGCGGCGTTCCGACAGGACTGAATTCACCCCTCCACTTT. Translating it yields CASGVPTGLNSPLHF.